This T cell receptor (beta chain) was sequenced during a study of shared clonotypes between healthy human individuals. Naive CD8 cells, CD45RO-negative and positively selected for CCR7, excluded terminally differentiated effector memory CD45RA+ cells. Clones were read by immunoSEQ multiplex PCR, and TCRdb kept only the in-frame ones, dropping some. This table has more than 2 million clones, about 95% appearing once. Study-wide findings and caveats: An effect of sequencing depth on clonotype sharing among donors was expected.

CDR3 size: 15 residues. Germline trimming cut 6 bases from V and 0 bases from J; bases unmatched to any gene: 7. In germline, CDR1 is MNHEY, CDR2 SMNVEV (reference sequence). With regard to this clone: Its specificity is not known.

The specimen sequenced was naive CD8+ T cells sorted from blood. The clonotype was recovered from a young man in good health. This sequence joins TRBV27 and TRBJ2-7; 8 nucleotides agree with TRBD1. This CDR3 is CASRSGGRPSYEQYF. The CDR3 nucleotides are TGTGCCAGCAGATCAGGGGGCCGACCCTCCTACGAGCAGTACTTC.